Listed here are 28 T cell receptor beta chains from one sample, sequenced in a study of cytomegalovirus exposure and HLA in healthy donors. PCR was performed using 60 Vbeta and 13 Jbeta primers. The table came from immunoSEQ multiplex PCR; TCRdb's copy has only in-frame clones and leaves some out. The sample contains tens of thousands of clones, more than 70% of which appear only once. Sample: PBMCs. These receptors came from a woman aged 30 to 39 in good health and CMV-seronegative.

The gene calls are TRBV2 and TRBJ2-5, with 8 bases fitting TRBD1. The DNA end is more similar to TRBJ2-7, so the J call may be wrong. The CDR3 spans 16 residues. The germline CDR1 and CDR2 sequences are SNHLY and FYNNEI. The CDR3 here is CASSGAGTGDLYEQYF. The CDR3 DNA is TGTGCCAGCAGTGGAGCCGGGACAGGAGACCTATACGAGCAGTACTTC.

The chain combines TRBV4-3 with TRBJ2-3, with 9 bases aligning to TRBD2. CDR3 size: 16 residues. V shed 1 base, J shed 4 bases, and the junction held 6 bases outside the gene matches. Germline V gives CDR1 LGHNA, CDR2 YSLEER. The DNA for the CDR3 is TGCGCCAGCAGCCAAGGTAGCGGGAGTGGCGCAGATACGCAGTATTTT. Encoded protein: CASSQGSGSGADTQYF.

The V gene is TRBV19, the J gene TRBJ2-3, with TRBD1 identical over 9 bases. After removal of 10 bases from V and 3 bases from J, the junction contained 8 bases not matched to a gene. This CDR3 is built from 14 residues. Looked up from germline, CDR1 is LNHDA and CDR2 is SQIVND (reference sequence). As DNA, the CDR3 is TGTGCCACCTCAACCGGGACAGGGACAGATACGCAGTATTTT. Amino acid sequence: CATSTGTGTDTQYF.

The rearrangement links TRBV28 to TRBJ1-1; 11 bases map to TRBD1. The germline CDR1 and CDR2 sequences are MDHEN and SYDVKM. The ends lost 4 bases at V and 6 bases at J; junction bases unmatched: 16. The CDR3 is made up of 18 amino acids. The CDR3 region has the DNA TGTGCCAGCAGTTCGCTGAACTCGCACGGGACAGGGGGACCTGAAGCTTTCTTT. Protein: CASSSLNSHGTGGPEAFF.

CDR3 amino acids: CASKPGQGTNYGYTF. CDR3 sequence (DNA): TGTGCCAGCAAGCCTGGACAGGGCACTAACTATGGCTACACCTTC. V is TRBV2 and J is TRBJ1-2; 8 bases line up with TRBD1. Germline-derived CDR1 and CDR2 are SNHLY and FYNNEI. Losses at the gene ends were 7 bases for V and 0 bases for J; bases not matched to a gene: 7. The CDR3 is 15 residues long.

The chain employs TRBV15 and TRBJ2-1; D uncertain. The germline gives CDR1 LNHNV, CDR2 YYDKDF (reference sequence). V was pared by 5 bases and J by 8 bases, with 7 bases between. This CDR3 comprises 11 residues. CDR3: CATSLRDEQFF. CDR3 nucleotides: TGTGCCACCAGCCTCCGGGATGAGCAGTTCTTC.

This rearrangement joins TRBV5-4 to TRBJ2-7; TRBD2 aligns across 8 bases. The J segment lost 7 bases and the V segment lost 4 bases, leaving 7 bases of the junction unmatched. This CDR3 spans 13 amino acids. Looked up from germline, CDR1 is SGHNT and CDR2 is YYREEE (reference sequence). Here the CDR3 reads CASSPREGREQYF. CDR3 nucleotides: TGTGCCAGCAGCCCTCGGGAGGGCCGGGAGCAGTACTTC.

The rearrangement uses TRBV7-8 and TRBJ2-7, with D possibly matching TRBD2 (6 bases). This CDR3 comprises 13 residues. Germline V gene data show CDR1 as SGHVS and CDR2 as FQNEAQ. Between the trimmed V and J ends, which lost 3 bases and 3 bases, there was a span of 9 bases. CDR3 nucleotide sequence: TGTGCCAGCAGCTTTGCGGGATACTACGAGCAGTACGTC. It is translated as CASSFAGYYEQYV.

V gene TRBV9 combines with J gene TRBJ1-1, with 9 bases aligning to TRBD1. Per the germline V gene, CDR1 is SGDLS and CDR2 is YYNGEE. The CDR3 runs to 15 residues. V lost 5 bases and J lost 3; bases outside the gene matches: 8. In nucleotides, the CDR3 is TGTGCCAGCAGACCCAGGACAGGGGATTACACTGAAGCTTTCTTT. This translates into CASRPRTGDYTEAFF.

This chain links TRBV18 with TRBJ1-1; TRBD1 might be the D (5 bases). This CDR3 has 14 residues. Per germline, CDR1 KGHSH and CDR2 LQKENI. The V and J ends lost 6 bases and 4 bases respectively, with 15 bases between them. CDR3 in amino acids: CASSPGRQITEAFF. CDR3 bases: TGTGCCAGCTCTCCAGGGAGACAAATCACTGAAGCTTTCTTT.

This chain uses TRBV30 with TRBJ2-3; D unclear. Looked up from germline, CDR1 is GTSNPN and CDR2 is SVGIG (reference sequence). The CDR3 has 10 amino acids. The V gene lost 8 bases and the J gene lost 6 bases, with 9 bases spanning the gap. The CDR3 spells CAQARDTQYF. CDR3 nucleotide sequence: TGTGCCCAGGCTCGGGATACGCAGTATTTT.

The chain links TRBV4-3 to TRBJ1-3; 7 bases map to TRBD1. The CDR3 covers 15 residues. Germline V CDR1 and CDR2: LGHNA, YSLEER. Trimming cost V 2 bases and J 2 bases; bases outside gene matches: 3. The CDR3 sequence: CASSQLTGPGNTIYF. The CDR3 nucleotides are TGCGCCAGCAGCCAATTGACAGGGCCTGGAAACACCATATATTTT.

The chain has TRBV19 and TRBJ1-2; the D gene is possibly TRBD1 (6 bases). The CDR3 sequence is 14 residues long. Germline CDR1 reads LNHDA; CDR2 reads SQIVND (reference sequence). V was trimmed by 6 bases and J by 9 bases, leaving 20 bases between them. CDR3: CASSPAGAVGRYTF. The CDR3 bases are TGTGCCAGTAGCCCCGCAGGGGCTGTTGGTCGCTACACCTTC.

The chain links TRBV7-9 to TRBJ2-2, with D hard to call. V dropped 1 base and J dropped 2 bases, with 8 bases sitting between them. Germline loops: CDR1 SEHNR, CDR2 FQNEAQ (reference sequence). The CDR3 covers 15 residues. The CDR3 spells CASSLGGANTGELFF. For the CDR3, the DNA is TGTGCCAGCAGCTTAGGCGGAGCCAACACCGGGGAGCTGTTTTTT. Variable domain in full (rest from reference TRBV7-9 and TRBJ2-2): DTGVSQNPRHKITKRGQNVTFRCDPISEHNRLYWYRQTLGQGPEFLTYFQNEAQLEKSRLLSDRFSAERPKGSFSTLEIQRTEQGDSAMYLCASSLGGANTGELFFGEGSRLTVL.

V and J are TRBV7-2 and TRBJ2-1, with 12 bases lining up with TRBD2. The CDR3 contains 16 residues. Unmatched junction bases numbered 7, after V lost 3 bases and J lost 7 bases. Germline V CDR1 and CDR2: SGHTA, FQGNSA. CDR3 in amino acids: CASSLGTSGLRNEQFF. CDR3 in DNA: TGTGCCAGCAGCTTGGGGACTAGCGGGCTACGGAATGAGCAGTTCTTC.

Concerning this clone: Distinct nucleotide sequences in the sample also encode this CDR3. The CDR3 DNA reads as TGTGCCAGCAGTCCCACTAGGGGGGTTATGCTAGCGGGAGTCACAGATACGCAGTATTTT. Its protein product is CASSPTRGVMLAGVTDTQYF. The chain has TRBV28 and TRBJ2-3; 10 nucleotides line up with TRBD2. The germline gives CDR1 MDHEN, CDR2 SYDVKM. V trimming: 5 bases; J trimming: 2 bases; junction bases outside the gene matches: 19. This CDR3 comprises 20 residues.

The rearrangement joins TRBV19 to TRBJ2-5; weak D call: TRBD2 (6 bases). This CDR3 is 15 amino acids long. Germline CDR1 and CDR2: LNHDA and SQIVND (reference sequence). V was shortened by 5 bases and J by 4 bases, with 17 bases between the two germline ends. The CDR3 is CASSSRRAPTETQYF. For the CDR3, the DNA is TGTGCCAGTAGTTCCCGGAGGGCGCCTACAGAGACCCAGTACTTC.

The sample holds a few counts of this clone. The V and J genes are TRBV6-5 and TRBJ1-2; the match to TRBD1 covers 8 bases. This CDR3 is 15 amino acids long. With V trimmed by 2 bases and J by 4 bases, 6 bases remained unmatched. From germline, CDR1 is MNHEY and CDR2 SVGAGI. This CDR3 reads CASSYPGQGFYGYTF. The CDR3 DNA reads as TGTGCCAGCAGTTACCCAGGACAGGGCTTCTATGGCTACACCTTC.

The chain carries TRBV6-1 and TRBJ2-5; D might be TRBD1 (6 bases). Germline V gives CDR1 MNHNS, CDR2 SASEGT. The CDR3 is made up of 13 amino acids. The germline V and J ends were trimmed by 5 bases and 9 bases, with 16 bases remaining between them. The CDR3 is CASSYWDQGSQYF. As DNA, the CDR3 is TGTGCCAGCAGTTATTGGGACCAGGGGTCCCAGTACTTC.

The chain has TRBV28 and TRBJ1-3, with D maybe TRBD1 (5 bases). There are 16 residues in the CDR3. With 6 bases removed from V and 0 bases from J, the gap between germline ends came to 15 bases. Germline V gene sequence: CDR1 MDHEN, CDR2 SYDVKM. The CDR3 DNA reads TGTGCCAGCAGGTCCACGGGACTCAGCTCTGGAAACACCATATATTTT. Amino acid sequence: CASRSTGLSSGNTIYF. Full variable domain (rest looked up from reference TRBV28 and TRBJ1-3): DVKVTQSSRYLVKRTGEKVFLECVQDMDHENMFWYRQDPGLGLRLIYFSYDVKMKEKGDIPEGYSVSREKKERFSLILESASTNQTSMYLCASRSTGLSSGNTIYFGEGSWLTVV.

J is TRBJ2-5 and V is TRBV5-4; 11 positions match TRBD1. Germline lookup yields CDR1 SGHNT and CDR2 YYREEE (reference sequence). With 4 bases clipped from V and 11 bases from J, the junction kept 10 bases outside the gene matches. The CDR3 covers 14 residues. CDR3 region: CASSPGQGAGEQYF. The CDR3 bases are TGTGCCAGCAGCCCTGGACAGGGGGCGGGGGAGCAGTACTTC.

The chain recombines TRBV7-9 with TRBJ2-1; no clear D gene. Germline CDR1 SEHNR, CDR2 FQNEAQ (reference sequence). The CDR3 has 13 amino acids. The V and J ends lost 1 base and 6 bases respectively, with 7 bases between them. The CDR3 DNA sequence: TGTGCCAGCAGCTTAGGGGCAGCCAATGAGCAGTTCTTC. Translated, it gives CASSLGAANEQFF.

The chain combines TRBV11-2 with TRBJ1-1, with TRBD1 matching 10 bases. The J segment lost 10 bases and the V segment lost 5 bases, leaving 10 bases of the junction unmatched. Germline CDR1 is SGHAT and CDR2 is FQNNGV. This CDR3 spans 14 amino acids. The CDR3 here is CASSPLTGGAGAFF. CDR3 DNA: TGTGCCAGCAGCCCCCTGACAGGGGGCGCGGGAGCTTTCTTT.

V usage is TRBV29-1 and J usage is TRBJ1-5; maybe TRBD1 (6 bases). From germline, CDR1 is SQVTM and CDR2 ANQGSEA. Trimming cost V 5 bases and J 3 bases, with 11 bases left between them. The CDR3 sequence is 13 residues long. The CDR3 spells CSVRDNLNQPQHF. DNA for the CDR3: TGCAGCGTTCGGGACAACCTCAATCAGCCCCAGCATTTT.

This chain joins TRBV5-1 and TRBJ2-7; tentatively, D is TRBD2 (6 bases). The CDR3 is made up of 15 amino acids. The germline CDR1 and CDR2 sequences are SGHRS and YFSETQ. Between the trimmed V and J ends, which lost 1 base and 4 bases, there was a span of 15 bases. Here the CDR3 reads CASSLQSGRGYEQYF. As DNA, the CDR3 is TGCGCCAGCAGCTTGCAGTCCGGGAGAGGGTACGAGCAGTACTTC.

The chain recombines TRBV9 with TRBJ2-2, with 11 bases matching TRBD2. Per germline, CDR1 SGDLS and CDR2 YYNGEE. Trimming removed 4 bases from V and 6 bases from J; junction bases left unmatched: 8. This CDR3 is 16 amino acids long. CDR3 coding DNA: TGTGCCAGCAGCCCACTAGCGGGAGTGGGGGCCGGGGAGCTGTTTTTT. Translated: CASSPLAGVGAGELFF. Full variable domain (remainder filled in from reference TRBV9 and TRBJ2-2): DSGVTQTPKHLITATGQRVTLRCSPRSGDLSVYWYQQSLDQGLQFLIQYYNGEERAKGNILERFSAQQFPDLHSELNLSSLELGDSALYFCASSPLAGVGAGELFFGEGSRLTVL.

This chain connects TRBV14 to TRBJ2-1; 11 bases map to TRBD2. CDR1 is SGHDN, CDR2 FVKESK, per germline. The V segment lost 1 base and the J segment 5 bases; nucleotides outside the gene matches: 1. The CDR3 spans 15 residues. CDR3 in amino acids: CASSQVLAGDNEQFF. In nucleotides, the CDR3 is TGTGCCAGCAGCCAAGTACTAGCGGGAGACAATGAGCAGTTCTTC.

A few counts support this clone. This rearrangement joins TRBV4-1 to TRBJ2-1; 10 nucleotides line up with TRBD2. Germline loops: CDR1 MGHRA, CDR2 YSYEKL. V shed 1 base and J 5 bases; nucleotides not matched to a gene: 5. The CDR3 runs to 16 residues. CDR3 in DNA: TGCGCCAGCAGCCAAGCGTGGACTAGCGGAAACAATGAGCAGTTCTTC. As protein: CASSQAWTSGNNEQFF.